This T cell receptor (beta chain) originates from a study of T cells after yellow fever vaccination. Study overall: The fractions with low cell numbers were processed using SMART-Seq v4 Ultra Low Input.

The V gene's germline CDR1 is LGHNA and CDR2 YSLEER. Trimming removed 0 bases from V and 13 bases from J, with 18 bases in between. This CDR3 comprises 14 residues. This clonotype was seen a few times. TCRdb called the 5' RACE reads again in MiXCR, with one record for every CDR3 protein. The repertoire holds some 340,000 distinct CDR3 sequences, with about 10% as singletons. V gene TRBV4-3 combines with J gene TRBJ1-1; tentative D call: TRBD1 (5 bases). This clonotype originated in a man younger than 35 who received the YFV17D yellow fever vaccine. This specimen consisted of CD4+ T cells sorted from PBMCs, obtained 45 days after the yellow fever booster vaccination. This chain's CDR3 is CASSQEGLRRDVFF. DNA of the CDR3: TGCGCCAGCAGCCAAGAGGGACTCAGACGGGATGTTTTCTTT.